The 22 T cell receptor beta chains listed next were all sequenced from one sample in a study of cytomegalovirus exposure and HLA in healthy donors (dated by TCRdb to 2015 to 2018). Libraries were prepared through the immunoSEQ multiplex PCR assay. The multiplex PCR relied on a mix of 60 forward primers for TCR Vbeta segments and 13 reverse primers for TCR Jbeta segments. Drawn from immuneACCESS, this table holds only the in-frame rearrangements with V and J called that TCRdb kept. Clones are partly lost; checked studies trace under half to an unresolved V gene and leave the rest unexplained. In this sample the table shows around 150,000 clones, 70% to 85% of which occur a single time. The biggest ten clones account for roughly 1.9% of the sample. The sample consisted of PBMCs. The receptors come from a man aged 35 to 55 in good health and CMV-seronegative.

This clone was recorded a few times. This chain joins TRBV9 and TRBJ2-2, with TRBD1 matching 10 bases. The germline V gene encodes CDR1 SGDLS and CDR2 YYNGEE. The V segment lost 3 bases and the J segment 5 bases; nucleotides outside the gene matches: 7. This CDR3 region has 16 residues. In DNA, the CDR3 is TGTGCCAGCAGCGCCGACAGGGGGCGAAGTACCGGGGAGCTGTTTTTT. Its translation: CASSADRGRSTGELFF.

The chain is built from TRBV5-5 and TRBJ2-7; 11 bases are shared with TRBD1. Trimming took 5 bases from V and 1 from J; bases not matched to a gene: 8. This CDR3 has 16 residues. Germline CDR1 and CDR2: SGHKS and YYEKEE (reference sequence). The CDR3 DNA is TGTGCCAGCAGACCTGGACAGGGGGCAGATTCCTACGAGCAGTACTTC. Amino acids: CASRPGQGADSYEQYF.

The V call is TRBV19, the J call TRBJ2-7, with TRBD1 identical over 8 bases. Germline values: CDR1 LNHDA, CDR2 SQIVND (reference sequence). The CDR3 loop spans 13 amino acids. With 10 bases clipped from V and 6 bases from J, the junction kept 11 bases outside the gene matches. The chain's CDR3 is CATRTTGGSEQYF. In DNA form, the CDR3 reads TGTGCCACTAGAACTACAGGGGGGAGCGAGCAGTACTTC.

This clone was counted between two and nine times. This rearrangement joins TRBV9 to TRBJ1-4, with D perhaps matching TRBD1 (5 bases). The CDR3 spans 15 residues. Trimming pared 0 bases from V and 8 bases from J, leaving 14 bases between. Germline CDR1 and CDR2: SGDLS and YYNGEE. CDR3 region: CASSVAEGHGEKLFF. CDR3 nucleotide sequence: TGTGCCAGCAGCGTAGCGGAGGGGCACGGGGAAAAACTGTTTTTT.

CDR3 DNA: TGTGCCAGCAGTGACTCCCAGGGAGGTGGCAATGAGCAGTTCTTC. It specifies CASSDSQGGGNEQFF. The gene calls are TRBV6-4 and TRBJ2-1, with TRBD2 as a possible D gene (6 bases). V lost 0 bases to trimming and J lost 6 bases, with 12 bases between them. CDR3 size: 15 residues. The germline gives CDR1 MRHNA, CDR2 SNTAGT.

The chain joins TRBV27 to TRBJ2-7; possible D gene TRBD2, 6 bases. This CDR3 comprises 13 residues. CDR1 and CDR2 from the germline V gene are MNHEY and SMNVEV (reference sequence). V lost 11 bases and J 4 bases, leaving 18 bases between the germline ends. The CDR3 loop is CASGVAAIYEQYF. DNA for the CDR3: TGTGCCTCCGGAGTAGCGGCCATTTACGAGCAGTACTTC.

This clone appeared a few times. V and J are TRBV7-9 and TRBJ2-3, with a weak D call TRBD1 (6 bases). CDR1 is SEHNR and CDR2 is FQNEAQ in the germline V gene (reference sequence). V was pared by 4 bases and J by 3 bases, with 11 bases between. This CDR3 is built from 14 residues. CDR3 loop: CASSYTGSTDTQYF. For the CDR3, the DNA is TGTGCCAGCAGCTATACAGGGAGTACAGATACGCAGTATTTT.

The CDR3 is CASSPPGQDYEQYF. CDR3 DNA sequence: TGTGCCAGCAGCCCCCCTGGACAGGACTACGAGCAGTACTTC. The rearrangement links TRBV7-2 to TRBJ2-5, with 7 bases that match TRBD1. The DNA end is more similar to TRBJ2-7, so the J call may be wrong. Germline-derived CDR1 and CDR2 are SGHTA and FQGNSA. The CDR3 has 14 amino acids.

V gene TRBV29-1 combines with J gene TRBJ2-2; a possible D gene is TRBD2 (6 bases). The CDR3 length is 13 residues. Trimming removed 7 bases at V and 8 bases at J, with 17 bases between. Germline V gene lookup returns CDR1 SQVTM and CDR2 ANQGSEA. Here the CDR3 reads CSAAFGGAGELFF. The DNA of the CDR3 is TGCAGCGCTGCCTTCGGGGGAGCTGGGGAGCTGTTTTTT.

This clone was observed a handful of times. The chain combines TRBV6-1 with TRBJ2-3; 8 bases align to TRBD1. Germline CDR1 MNHNS, CDR2 SASEGT. The V segment lost 0 bases and the J segment 4 bases; nucleotides outside the gene matches: 3. This CDR3 spans 15 amino acids. CDR3 region: CASSEAGTGPDTQYF. CDR3 nucleotide sequence: TGTGCCAGCAGTGAAGCGGGGACAGGACCAGATACGCAGTATTTT.

The chain is built from TRBV5-4 and TRBJ2-3, with D maybe TRBD2 (7 bases). Between the trimmed V and J ends, which lost 4 bases and 8 bases, there was a span of 17 bases. Germline CDR1 reads SGHNT; CDR2 reads YYREEE (reference sequence). The CDR3 runs to 14 residues. In DNA form, the CDR3 reads TGTGCCAGCAGCGCTACAGGGAGGGAAGCTACGCAGTATTTT. Its translation: CASSATGREATQYF.

V gene TRBV27 combines with J gene TRBJ2-7; TRBD2 agrees at 8 bases. The germline gives CDR1 MNHEY, CDR2 SMNVEV (reference sequence). J gave up 2 bases and V 4 bases, and 13 bases lay outside the gene matches. The CDR3 length is 17 residues. This chain's CDR3 is CASSSIGLAGPTYEQYF. The CDR3, as DNA: TGTGCCAGCAGTTCTATAGGATTAGCGGGACCCACCTACGAGCAGTACTTC.

The chain carries TRBV10-1 and TRBJ2-1; TRBD2 is a possible D gene (5 bases). Germline V gene data show CDR1 as WNHNN and CDR2 as SYGVQD (reference sequence). Trimming removed 3 bases at V and 4 bases at J, with 10 bases between. The CDR3 runs 14 residues. CDR3 DNA: TGCGCCAGCAGTGACTGGAGGCTATACAATGAGCAGTTCTTC. This gives the protein CASSDWRLYNEQFF.

The J gene is TRBJ1-2, the V gene TRBV7-6; tentative D call: TRBD1 (5 bases). The CDR3 runs to 17 residues. V was cut by 4 bases and J by 2 bases, with 20 bases left in between. The germline V gene has CDR1 SGHVS and CDR2 FNYEAQ. The CDR3 DNA reads TGTGCCAGCAGCTCCGGTGTAGCTGGGGGGACGAACTATGGCTACACCTTC. As protein: CASSSGVAGGTNYGYTF.

V and J are TRBV5-4 and TRBJ2-5; TRBD1 matches 9 bases. The J call is in doubt because the DNA end fits TRBJ2-7 better. Germline V gene sequence: CDR1 SGHNT, CDR2 YYREEE (reference sequence). The CDR3 runs to 16 residues. CDR3 sequence reads: CASSFGMDRGGYEQYF. CDR3 nucleotide sequence: TGTGCCAGCAGTTTCGGAATGGACAGGGGCGGCTACGAGCAGTACTTC.

The CDR3 region is CASSIEGDQPQHF. The CDR3 DNA reads as TGTGCCAGTAGTATTGAGGGGGATCAGCCCCAGCATTTT. V gene TRBV19 combines with J gene TRBJ1-5, with D perhaps TRBD1 (6 bases). This CDR3 comprises 13 residues. Germline loops: CDR1 LNHDA, CDR2 SQIVND (reference sequence). Trimming removed 3 bases at V and 5 bases at J, with 8 bases between.

J is TRBJ2-7 and V is TRBV6-5, with D hard to call. This CDR3 is built from 15 residues. V gave up 0 bases and J gave up 6 bases, with 15 bases separating them. CDR1 is MNHEY, CDR2 SVGAGI, per germline. CDR3 region: CASSYSTNLLREQYF. CDR3 nucleotide sequence: TGTGCCAGCAGTTACTCGACAAACTTGCTTCGCGAGCAGTACTTC.

The rearrangement uses TRBV5-7 and TRBJ2-7; TRBD2 matches at 7 bases. TRBV5-7 falls under the ORF class, with uncertain function. Unmatched junction bases numbered 11, after V lost 6 bases and J lost 5 bases. This CDR3 region has 14 residues. The CDR3 protein is CASIRAPSGHEQYF. CDR3 DNA: TGTGCCAGCATCCGGGCTCCTAGCGGCCACGAGCAGTACTTC.

The chain employs TRBV7-2 and TRBJ1-1; D perhaps matches TRBD1 (6 bases). Looked up from germline, CDR1 is SGHTA and CDR2 is FQGNSA. With 1 base removed from V and 0 bases from J, the gap between germline ends came to 9 bases. CDR3 length equals 15 residues. The CDR3 loop is CASSLGAGVNTEAFF. The CDR3 DNA is TGTGCCAGCAGCTTAGGCGCAGGGGTGAACACTGAAGCTTTCTTT.

J is TRBJ2-7 and V is TRBV19; 9 positions match TRBD2. With V trimmed by 5 bases and J by 6 bases, 11 bases remained unmatched. This CDR3 contains 15 residues. CDR1 and CDR2 (germline): LNHDA, SQIVND (reference sequence). CDR3 in DNA: TGTGCCAGTAGTCTCTCCGGGACTAGCCCCCTCGAGCAGTACTTC. Translated: CASSLSGTSPLEQYF. The variable domain in full, completed from reference TRBV19 and TRBJ2-7, reads DGGITQSPKYLFRKEGQNVTLSCEQNLNHDAMYWYRQDPGQGLRLIYYSQIVNDFQKGDIAEGYSVSREKKESFPLTVTSAQKNPTAFYLCASSLSGTSPLEQYFGPGTRLTVT.

The V gene is TRBV19, the J gene TRBJ2-1, with TRBD2 identical over 10 bases. Germline CDR1 reads LNHDA; CDR2 reads SQIVND (reference sequence). The CDR3 runs 13 residues. Germline trimming cut 6 bases from V and 9 bases from J; bases unmatched to any gene: 5. CDR3 amino acids: CASSQGLAAEQFF. The CDR3 bases are TGTGCCAGTAGCCAAGGACTAGCGGCTGAGCAGTTCTTC.

This clone has just a few counts. The genes are TRBV19 and TRBJ1-1, with D perhaps matching TRBD1 (6 bases). This CDR3 comprises 14 residues. Germline CDR1 and CDR2: LNHDA and SQIVND (reference sequence). Trimming removed 2 bases from V and 4 bases from J, with 11 bases in between. For the CDR3, the DNA is TGTGCCAGTAGTATAACAGGGTCGAGCACTGAAGCTTTCTTT. Encoded protein: CASSITGSSTEAFF.